One and the same sample provided the 5 T cell receptor beta chains below, sequenced in a study of early T cells in non-severe SARS-CoV-2 infection. From the 5' RACE reads, TCRdb called clonotypes with MiXCR, one entry per CDR3 protein. The repertoire holds around 94,000 distinct CDR3 sequences, with about 12% as singletons. Sequenced input: whole blood. All receptors come from an adult who was a healthcare worker with PCR-confirmed SARS-CoV-2 infection or an uninfected control (not recorded which).

This clonotype was recorded many times. The V and J genes are TRBV28 and TRBJ1-1; no clear D gene. With 2 bases removed from V and 0 bases from J, the gap between germline ends came to 10 bases. The CDR3 loop spans 15 amino acids. CDR1 is MDHEN and CDR2 is SYDVKM in the germline V gene. CDR3 sequence: CASSLRGEMNTEAFF. The CDR3 DNA sequence: TGTGCCAGCAGTTTACGGGGAGAGATGAACACTGAAGCTTTCTTT.

This clonotype was found many times. CDR3 protein: CATSEGPNYGYTF. The CDR3 region has the DNA TGTGCCACCTCAGAGGGTCCTAACTATGGCTACACCTTC. This chain connects TRBV30 to TRBJ1-2, with no clear D. Trimming stripped 8 bases from V and 0 bases from J, with 13 bases between. This CDR3 is 13 amino acids long. CDR1 GTSNPN and CDR2 SVGIG come from the germline V gene (reference sequence).

This clonotype was picked up a small number of times. The chain is built from TRBV28 and TRBJ2-1; the D is unclear. This CDR3 has 12 amino acids. V gave up 5 bases and J gave up 7 bases, with 9 bases separating them. CDR1 and CDR2 (germline): MDHEN, SYDVKM. CDR3 loop: CASSTDLNEQFF. CDR3 DNA sequence: TGTGCCAGCAGTACCGATCTTAATGAGCAGTTCTTC.

This chain joins TRBV11-1 and TRBJ2-2; no reliable D call. CDR1 and CDR2 from the germline V gene are SGHAT and FQDESV (reference sequence). The CDR3 length is 13 residues. With 7 bases removed from V and 7 bases from J, the gap between germline ends came to 13 bases. The CDR3 loop is CASTVGSLGELFF. The CDR3 region has the DNA TGTGCCAGCACGGTCGGCAGCCTCGGGGAGCTGTTTTTT.

The table lists this clonotype with many counts. V usage is TRBV9 and J usage is TRBJ2-7; D is unclear. There are 13 residues in the CDR3. CDR1 is SGDLS and CDR2 is YYNGEE in the germline V gene. V dropped 0 bases and J dropped 3 bases, with 7 bases sitting between them. CDR3: CASSVASDYEQYF. CDR3 nucleotides: TGTGCCAGCAGCGTAGCATCGGACTACGAGCAGTACTTC.